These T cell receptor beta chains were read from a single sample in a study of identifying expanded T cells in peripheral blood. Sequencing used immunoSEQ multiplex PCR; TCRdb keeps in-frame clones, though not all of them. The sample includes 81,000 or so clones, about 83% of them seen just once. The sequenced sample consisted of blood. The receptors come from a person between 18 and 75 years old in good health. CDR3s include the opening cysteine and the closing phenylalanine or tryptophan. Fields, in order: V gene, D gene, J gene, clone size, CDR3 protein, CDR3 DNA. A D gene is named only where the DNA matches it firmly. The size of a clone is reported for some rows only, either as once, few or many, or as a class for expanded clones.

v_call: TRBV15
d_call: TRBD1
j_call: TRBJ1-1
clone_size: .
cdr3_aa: CATERPGGAYTEAFF
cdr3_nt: TGTGCCACCGAGAGGCCAGGGGGCGCTTACACTGAAGCTTTCTTT

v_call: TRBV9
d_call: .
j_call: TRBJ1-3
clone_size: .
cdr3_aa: CASSPLLQGGGNTIYF
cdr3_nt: TGTGCCAGCAGCCCGTTACTACAGGGAGGGGGAAACACCATATATTTT

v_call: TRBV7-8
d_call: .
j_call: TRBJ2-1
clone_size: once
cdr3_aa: CASSIDRTNEQFF
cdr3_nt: TGTGCCAGCAGCATCGACAGGACTAATGAGCAGTTCTTC

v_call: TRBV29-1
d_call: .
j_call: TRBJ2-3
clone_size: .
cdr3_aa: CSVDESGSTDTQYF
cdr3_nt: TGCAGCGTTGATGAAAGCGGGAGCACAGATACGCAGTATTTT

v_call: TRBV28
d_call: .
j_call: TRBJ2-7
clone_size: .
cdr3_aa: CAAGVSYEQYF
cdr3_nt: TGTGCCGCAGGGGTTTCCTACGAGCAGTACTTC

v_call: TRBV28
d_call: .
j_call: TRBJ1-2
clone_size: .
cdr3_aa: CASSFNLGYTF
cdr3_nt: TGTGCCAGCAGTTTTAACCTGGGCTACACCTTC

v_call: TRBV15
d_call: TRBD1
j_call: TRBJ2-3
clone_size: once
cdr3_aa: CATSWDRVVDTQYF
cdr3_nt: TGTGCCACCAGCTGGGACAGGGTAGTAGATACGCAGTATTTT

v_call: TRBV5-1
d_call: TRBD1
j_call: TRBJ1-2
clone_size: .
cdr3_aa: CASSFSPGTGGLDYGYTF
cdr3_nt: TGCGCCAGCAGCTTTTCTCCCGGGACAGGGGGTCTTGACTATGGCTACACCTTC

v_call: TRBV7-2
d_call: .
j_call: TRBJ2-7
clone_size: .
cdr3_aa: CASSPKDSYEQYF
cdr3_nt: TGTGCCAGCAGCCCTAAGGACAGCTACGAGCAGTACTTC

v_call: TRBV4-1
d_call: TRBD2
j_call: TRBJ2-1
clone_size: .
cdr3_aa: CASSQILAGGYNEQFF
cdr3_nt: TGCGCCAGCAGCCAGATACTAGCGGGGGGCTACAATGAGCAGTTCTTC

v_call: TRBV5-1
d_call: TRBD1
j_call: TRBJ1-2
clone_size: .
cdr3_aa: CASSEEQGAGYGYTF
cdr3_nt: TGCGCCAGCAGCGAAGAACAGGGGGCGGGCTATGGCTACACCTTC

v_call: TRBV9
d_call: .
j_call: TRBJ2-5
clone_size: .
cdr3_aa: CASSPYRDEQETQYF
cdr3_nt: TGTGCCAGCAGCCCATACCGGGACGAACAAGAGACCCAGTACTTC

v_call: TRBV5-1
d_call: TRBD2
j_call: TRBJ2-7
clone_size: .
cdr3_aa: CASTTTSGSFREQYF
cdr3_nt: TGCGCCAGCACCACCACTAGCGGGAGTTTTAGGGAGCAGTACTTC

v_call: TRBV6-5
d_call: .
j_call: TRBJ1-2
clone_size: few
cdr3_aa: CASSYQSNYGYTF
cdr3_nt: TGTGCCAGCAGTTACCAATCAAACTATGGCTACACCTTC

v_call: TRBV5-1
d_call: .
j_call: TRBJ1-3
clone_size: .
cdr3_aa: CASSLGLGNTIYF
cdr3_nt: TGCGCCAGCAGCTTGGGGCTTGGAAACACCATATATTTT

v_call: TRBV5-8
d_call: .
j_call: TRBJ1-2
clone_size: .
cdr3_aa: CASSLGWGADTPNGYTF
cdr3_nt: TGTGCCAGCAGCTTGGGATGGGGTGCGGACACACCTAATGGCTACACCTTC

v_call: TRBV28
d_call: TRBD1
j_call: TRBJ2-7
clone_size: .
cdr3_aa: CASSSPGQGWGEQYF
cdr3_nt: TGTGCCAGCAGTTCACCCGGACAGGGTTGGGGCGAGCAGTACTTC

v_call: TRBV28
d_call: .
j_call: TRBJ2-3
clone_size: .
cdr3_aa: CASSFLRQPDTQYF
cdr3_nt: TGTGCCAGCAGTTTCCTTAGACAGCCAGATACGCAGTATTTT

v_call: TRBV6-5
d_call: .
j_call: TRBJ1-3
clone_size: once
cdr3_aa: CASSQGSGNTIYF
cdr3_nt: TGTGCCAGCAGCCAGGGGTCGGGAAACACCATATATTTT

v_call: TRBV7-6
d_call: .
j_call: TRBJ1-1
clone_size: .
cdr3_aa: CASSLDPGTTSLVDPNTEAFF
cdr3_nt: TGTGCCAGCAGCTTAGACCCCGGGACAACTAGCCTCGTCGATCCGAACACTGAAGCTTTCTTT

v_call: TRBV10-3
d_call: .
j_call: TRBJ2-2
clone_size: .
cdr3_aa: CATSRGETAGELFF
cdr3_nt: TGTGCCACAAGCAGGGGCGAGACGGCCGGGGAGCTGTTTTTT

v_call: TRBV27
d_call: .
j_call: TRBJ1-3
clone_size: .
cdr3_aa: CASSPGPQRYNTIYF
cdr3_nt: TGTGCCAGCTCCCCCGGGCCTCAGCGATACAACACCATATATTTT

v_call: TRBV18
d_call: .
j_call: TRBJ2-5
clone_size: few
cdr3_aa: CASSPRSAHPAGETQYF
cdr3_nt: TGTGCCAGCTCACCACGGTCGGCACACCCCGCGGGGGAGACCCAGTACTTC

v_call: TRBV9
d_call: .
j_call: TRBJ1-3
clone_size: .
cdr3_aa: CASSPLSTSGNTIYF
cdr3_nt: TGTGCCAGCAGCCCGCTCAGCACCTCTGGAAACACCATATATTTT

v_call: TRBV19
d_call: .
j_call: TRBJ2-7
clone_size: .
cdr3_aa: CASSKEPTSREQYF
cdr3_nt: TGTGCCAGTAGTAAGGAGCCGACGTCTAGAGAGCAGTACTTC

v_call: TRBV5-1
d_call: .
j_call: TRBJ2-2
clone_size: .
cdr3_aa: CASSLKQGGTGELFF
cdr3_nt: TGCGCCAGCAGCTTAAAACAGGGAGGGACCGGGGAGCTGTTTTTT

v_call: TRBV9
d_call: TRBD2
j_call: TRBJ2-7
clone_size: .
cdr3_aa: CASSPSPGTSDYEQYF
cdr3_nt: TGTGCCAGCAGCCCTAGCCCTGGGACTAGCGACTACGAGCAGTACTTC

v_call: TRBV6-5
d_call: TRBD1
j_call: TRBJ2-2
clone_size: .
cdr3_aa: CASSPGTGAGELFF
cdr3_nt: TGTGCCAGCAGTCCCGGGACAGGGGCCGGGGAGCTGTTTTTT

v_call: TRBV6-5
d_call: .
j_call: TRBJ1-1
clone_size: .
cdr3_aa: CASRLLREIPEAFF
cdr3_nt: TGTGCCAGCAGGCTATTAAGGGAAATCCCTGAAGCTTTCTTT

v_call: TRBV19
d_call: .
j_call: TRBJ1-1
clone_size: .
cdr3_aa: CASSLTPNTEAFF
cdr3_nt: TGTGCCAGTAGTCTTACACCGAACACTGAAGCTTTCTTT

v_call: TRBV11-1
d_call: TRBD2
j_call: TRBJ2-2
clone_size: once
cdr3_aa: CASSYIVAGGPSTGELFF
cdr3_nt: TGTGCCAGCAGCTATATCGTGGCGGGAGGGCCTTCCACCGGGGAGCTGTTTTTT

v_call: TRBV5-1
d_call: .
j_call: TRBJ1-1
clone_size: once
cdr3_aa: CASSLRSWQVEAFF
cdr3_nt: TGCGCCAGCAGCTTGCGGAGTTGGCAGGTAGAAGCTTTCTTT

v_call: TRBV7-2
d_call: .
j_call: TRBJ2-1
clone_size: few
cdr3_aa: CASSSEGLAYYNEQFF
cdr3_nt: TGTGCCAGCAGCTCGGAGGGGCTAGCGTACTACAATGAGCAGTTCTTC

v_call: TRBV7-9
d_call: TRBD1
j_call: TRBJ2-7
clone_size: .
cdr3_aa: CASSRGQGNHEQYF
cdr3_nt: TGTGCCAGCAGTAGAGGACAGGGGAACCACGAGCAGTACTTC

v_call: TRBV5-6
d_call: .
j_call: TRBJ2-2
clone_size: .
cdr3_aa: CASSLVGPNTGELFF
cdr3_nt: TGTGCCAGCAGCTTGGTCGGCCCGAACACCGGGGAGCTGTTTTTT

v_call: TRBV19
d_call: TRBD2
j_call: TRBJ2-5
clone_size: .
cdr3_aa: CASSPTSGVRETQYF
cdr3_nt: TGTGCCAGTAGCCCGACTAGCGGGGTTCGAGAGACCCAGTACTTC

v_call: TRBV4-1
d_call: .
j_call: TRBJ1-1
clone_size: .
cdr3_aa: CASSHPGTGRGAFF
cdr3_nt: TGCGCCAGCAGCCACCCCGGTACAGGGAGGGGGGCTTTCTTT

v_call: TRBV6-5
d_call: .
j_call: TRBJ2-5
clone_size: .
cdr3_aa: CASSYFASRETQYF
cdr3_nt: TGTGCCAGCAGTTACTTTGCTAGTAGGGAGACCCAGTACTTC

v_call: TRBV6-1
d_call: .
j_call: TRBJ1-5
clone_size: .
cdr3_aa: CASTWTEQNQPQHF
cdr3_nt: TGTGCCAGCACCTGGACAGAGCAGAATCAGCCCCAGCATTTT

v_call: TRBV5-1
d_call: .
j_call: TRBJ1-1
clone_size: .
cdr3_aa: CASSLDSSVRNTEAFF
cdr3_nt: TGCGCCAGCAGCCTGGACAGTTCGGTCCGGAACACTGAAGCTTTCTTT

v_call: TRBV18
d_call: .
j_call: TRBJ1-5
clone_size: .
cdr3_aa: CASSPPGEYQPQHF
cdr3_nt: TGTGCCAGCTCACCACCGGGAGAGTATCAGCCCCAGCATTTT

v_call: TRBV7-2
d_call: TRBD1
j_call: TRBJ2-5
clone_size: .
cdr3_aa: CASGRDRGSQETQYF
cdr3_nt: TGTGCCAGCGGAAGGGACAGGGGCTCTCAAGAGACCCAGTACTTC

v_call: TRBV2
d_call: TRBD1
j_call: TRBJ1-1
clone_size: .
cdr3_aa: CASSVGQMNTEAFF
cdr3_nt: TGTGCCAGCAGTGTGGGACAGATGAACACTGAAGCTTTCTTT

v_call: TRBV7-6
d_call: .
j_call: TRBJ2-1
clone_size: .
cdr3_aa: CASSKQTNEQFF
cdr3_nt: TGTGCCAGCAGCAAGCAGACAAATGAGCAGTTCTTC

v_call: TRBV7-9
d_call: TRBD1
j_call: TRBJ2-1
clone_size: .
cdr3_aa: CASSSPGQGGYNEQFF
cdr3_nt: TGTGCCAGCAGCTCACCGGGACAGGGAGGCTACAATGAGCAGTTCTTC

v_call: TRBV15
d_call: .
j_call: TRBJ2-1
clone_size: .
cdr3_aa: CATSSLDNYNEQFF
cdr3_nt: TGTGCCACCAGCAGCCTGGACAATTACAATGAGCAGTTCTTC

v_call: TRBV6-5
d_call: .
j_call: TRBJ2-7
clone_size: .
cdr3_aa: CASSYSASSYEQYF
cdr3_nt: TGTGCCAGCAGTTACTCGGCTAGCTCCTACGAGCAGTACTTC

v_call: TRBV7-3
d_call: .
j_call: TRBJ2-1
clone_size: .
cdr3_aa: CASSLTHGEQFF
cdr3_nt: TGTGCCAGCAGCTTGACACATGGCGAGCAGTTCTTC

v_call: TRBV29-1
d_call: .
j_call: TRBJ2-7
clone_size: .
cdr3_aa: CSVEDGPPYEQYF
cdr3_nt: TGCAGCGTTGAAGATGGCCCACCCTACGAGCAGTACTTC

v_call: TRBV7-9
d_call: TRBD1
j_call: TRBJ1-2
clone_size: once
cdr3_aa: CASSLRDSNYGYTF
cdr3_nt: TGTGCCAGCAGCTTACGGGACAGTAACTATGGCTACACCTTC